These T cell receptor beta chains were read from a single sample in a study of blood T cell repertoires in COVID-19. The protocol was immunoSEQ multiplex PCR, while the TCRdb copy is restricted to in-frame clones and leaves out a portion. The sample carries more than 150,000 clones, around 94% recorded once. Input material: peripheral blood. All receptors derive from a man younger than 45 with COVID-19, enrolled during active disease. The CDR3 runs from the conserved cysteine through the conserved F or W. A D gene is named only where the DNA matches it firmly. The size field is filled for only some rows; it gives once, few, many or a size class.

TGTGCCAGTAGTATAGAGGCAGGGGAGACCCAGTACTTC CASSIEAGETQYF TRBV19 NA TRBJ2-5 NA
TGTGCCACCCGGTTGGGGGGGGACAGGGGTTTAGAGCAGTACTTC CATRLGGDRGLEQYF TRBV27 TRBD1 TRBJ2-7 NA
TGTGCCAGCAGCCCTCCTAGCGGGGGGAACACCGGGGAGCTGTTTTTT CASSPPSGGNTGELFF TRBV4-2 TRBD2 TRBJ2-2 NA
TGTGCTAGTGGTTTGACGCCGGGGTGGGACAATCAGCCCCAGCATTTT CASGLTPGWDNQPQHF TRBV12-5 NA TRBJ1-5 NA
TGCGCCAGCAGCTTGGCAGGGGCTGGAAACACCATATATTTT CASSLAGAGNTIYF TRBV5-1 NA TRBJ1-3 NA
TGTGCCAGTAGGTCTCGCTCCTACAATGAGCAGTTCTTC CASRSRSYNEQFF TRBV19 NA TRBJ2-1 NA
TGTGCCAGCAGCCGGACAGGAGGTAATTCACCCCTCCACTTT CASSRTGGNSPLHF TRBV9 TRBD1 TRBJ1-6 NA
TGTGCCAGCAGGGATCAGCCGGGACAGGGAGAGGTGACCAAAAACATTCAGTACTTC CASRDQPGQGEVTKNIQYF TRBV2 TRBD1 TRBJ2-4 few
TGTGCCAGCAGTTTATGGGCTAGCGGGGGCCGCCCCACAGATACGCAGTATTTT CASSLWASGGRPTDTQYF TRBV27 TRBD2 TRBJ2-3 NA
TGTGCCAGCAGCTTGGGACAGGGGAATGAAAAACTGTTTTTT CASSLGQGNEKLFF TRBV5-6 TRBD1 TRBJ1-4 NA
TGCGCCAGCAGCGGGTCCGCTAGCGGGGGGCCCACAGATACGCAGTATTTT CASSGSASGGPTDTQYF TRBV5-1 TRBD2 TRBJ2-3 once
TGTGCCAGCAGCGCCATGACAGGGGGTGCAGATACGCAGTATTTT CASSAMTGGADTQYF TRBV9 TRBD1 TRBJ2-3 NA
TGTGCCAGCCGCACAGGTACGAACACCGGGGAGCTGTTTTTT CASRTGTNTGELFF TRBV6-5 NA TRBJ2-2 NA
TGTGCCAGCAGCTTAGCCCACAGGGATCAGCCCCAGCATTTT CASSLAHRDQPQHF TRBV7-9 NA TRBJ1-5 NA
TGCAGCGCCCTTACTGCCGGGACAGGGGCCACAGATACGCAGTATTTT CSALTAGTGATDTQYF TRBV29-1 TRBD1 TRBJ2-3 NA
TGTGCCAGCAGCCAAGCCGGGTCTGGGGCCAACGTCCTGACTTTC CASSQAGSGANVLTF TRBV3-1/TRBV3-2 NA TRBJ2-6 NA
TGTGCCACCAGCAGTCCCGGGACTCTTGACTACGAGCAGTACTTC CATSSPGTLDYEQYF TRBV15 NA TRBJ2-7 NA
TGCGCCAGCAGGGGGGAAGACAGGGGTATCAATTCACCCCTCCACTTT CASRGEDRGINSPLHF TRBV5-1 TRBD1 TRBJ1-6 NA
TGTGCTAGTGGTTTGGAAGCGGGGGGTTTAGATACGCAGTATTTT CASGLEAGGLDTQYF TRBV12-5 TRBD2 TRBJ2-3 few
TGTGCCAGCAGCCTACAACAGGGGGCGGACACCGGGGAGCTGTTTTTT CASSLQQGADTGELFF TRBV7-6 TRBD1 TRBJ2-2 NA
TGCGCCAGCAGTCGGGACAGTGGGAACACCATATATTTT CASSRDSGNTIYF TRBV10-1 TRBD1 TRBJ1-3 NA
TGTGTTTGTGGAGAGGTTAGCAATCAGCCCCAGCATTTT CVCGEVSNQPQHF TRBV19 NA TRBJ1-5 NA
TGCGCCAGCAGCCAAGTTCTACGGGAGACCCAGTACTTC CASSQVLRETQYF TRBV4-1 NA TRBJ2-5 NA
TGTGCCAGCAGTTACTCACAACTAGCGGGGGGGTCAAGAACCTACGAGCAGTACTTC CASSYSQLAGGSRTYEQYF TRBV6-2/TRBV6-3 TRBD2 TRBJ2-7 NA
TGCGCCAGCAGCCCCGGGGACAACCCAGAGACCCAGTACTTC CASSPGDNPETQYF TRBV5-1 NA TRBJ2-5 NA